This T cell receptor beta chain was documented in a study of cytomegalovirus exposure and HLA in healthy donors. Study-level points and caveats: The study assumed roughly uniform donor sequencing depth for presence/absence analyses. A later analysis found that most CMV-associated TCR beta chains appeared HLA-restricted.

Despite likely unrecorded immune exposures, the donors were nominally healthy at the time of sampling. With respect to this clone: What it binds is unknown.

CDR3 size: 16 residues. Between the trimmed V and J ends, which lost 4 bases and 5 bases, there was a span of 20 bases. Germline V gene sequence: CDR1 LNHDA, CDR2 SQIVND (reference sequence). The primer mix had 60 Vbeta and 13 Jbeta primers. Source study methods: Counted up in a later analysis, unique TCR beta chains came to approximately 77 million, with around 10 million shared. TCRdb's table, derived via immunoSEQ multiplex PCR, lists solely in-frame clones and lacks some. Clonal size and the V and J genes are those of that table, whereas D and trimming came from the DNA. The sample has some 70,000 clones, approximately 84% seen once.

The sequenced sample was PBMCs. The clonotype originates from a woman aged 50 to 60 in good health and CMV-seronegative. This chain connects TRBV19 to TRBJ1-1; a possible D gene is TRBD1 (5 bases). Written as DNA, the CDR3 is TGTGCCAGTAGTACCCGGGGCCTCGGGGGATGGACTGAAGCTTTCTTT. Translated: CASSTRGLGGWTEAFF.